These T cell receptor beta chains were read from a single sample in a study of T cell repertoires in cytomegalovirus infection. Using its own MiXCR run on the reads, TCRdb lists one record per CDR3 protein. The table includes approximately 200,000 distinct CDR3 sequences, roughly 27% detected once. The specimen was PBMCs. The receptors were gathered from a human donor in good health (CMV status not recorded). Some clones in this sample may be carry-over from other donors' samples. CDR3s include the opening cysteine and the closing phenylalanine or tryptophan. Fields, in order: V gene, J gene, clone size, D gene, CDR3 protein, CDR3 DNA. A D gene is named only where the DNA matches it firmly. The size of a clone is reported for some rows only, either as once, few or many, or as a class for expanded clones.

TRBV19	TRBJ1-2	NA	TRBD1	CASSLQGGGGYTF	TGTGCCAGTAGTCTACAGGGGGGCGGTGGCTACACCTTC
TRBV7-2	TRBJ1-6	many	TRBD1	CASSLGGGGGSPLHF	TGTGCCAGCAGCTTAGGGGGAGGGGGCGGTTCACCCCTCCACTTT
TRBV2	TRBJ2-5	few	NA	CASRGGTPVQETQYF	TGTGCCAGCAGGGGGGGGACACCAGTCCAAGAGACCCAGTACTTC
TRBV7-6	TRBJ2-7	many	NA	CASSASWSSYEQYF	TGTGCCAGCAGCGCTAGCTGGAGCTCCTACGAGCAGTACTTC
TRBV7-9	TRBJ1-3	few	NA	CASSIRIGGEVTGNTIYF	TGTGCCAGCAGTATAAGGATTGGCGGGGAAGTTACTGGAAACACCATATATTTT
TRBV7-9	TRBJ1-4	NA	TRBD1	CASSYRGGIDEKLFF	TGTGCCAGCAGCTACAGGGGAGGAATTGACGAAAAACTGTTTTTT
TRBV7-9	TRBJ1-5	few	NA	CASSLGSGWNQPQHF	TGTGCCAGCAGCTTAGGATCAGGTTGGAATCAGCCCCAGCATTTT
TRBV24-1	TRBJ2-1	NA	TRBD2	CATSSGGDRGEQFF	TGTGCCACCAGTAGCGGGGGGGATAGGGGGGAGCAGTTCTTC
TRBV12-3/TRBV12-4	TRBJ2-1	NA	NA	CASSPGPNNEQFF	TGTGCCAGCAGCCCCGGGCCCAACAATGAGCAGTTCTTC
TRBV29-1	TRBJ1-2	NA	NA	CSVEDRGGGSYGYTF	TGCAGCGTTGAAGATCGGGGGGGCGGGAGCTATGGCTACACCTTC
TRBV20-1	TRBJ1-5	NA	NA	CSARGGTRNQPQHF	TGCAGTGCTAGAGGCGGGACAAGGAATCAGCCCCAGCATTTT
TRBV10-3	TRBJ2-3	few	NA	CAIRFDFSTDTQYF	TGTGCCATCAGATTCGACTTTTCCACAGATACGCAGTATTTT
TRBV5-5	TRBJ2-3	many	NA	CASSLLTPEGTDTQYF	TGTGCCAGCAGCTTACTGACCCCAGAGGGCACAGATACGCAGTATTTT
TRBV12-3/TRBV12-4	TRBJ1-1	few	TRBD1	CASSPHRGLTEAFF	TGTGCCAGCAGTCCTCACAGGGGGCTAACTGAAGCTTTCTTT